These 17 T cell receptor beta chains came from one sample sequenced in a study of cytomegalovirus exposure and HLA in healthy donors. Both 60 Vbeta primers and 13 Jbeta primers went into the PCR. Repertoires were generated with immunoSEQ multiplex PCR, while TCRdb's copy carries only in-frame clones and drops some. This table has over 70,000 clones, about 84% appearing once. The sequenced sample was PBMCs. The receptors derive from a man in his late teens or twenties in good health and CMV-seronegative.

The V and J genes are TRBV18 and TRBJ1-5, with TRBD1 matching 7 bases. This CDR3 has 15 residues. Germline values: CDR1 KGHSH, CDR2 LQKENI. V lost 1 base to trimming and J lost 3 bases; unmatched junction nucleotides: 3. The CDR3 sequence is CASSPRTGNNQPQHF. The CDR3 DNA reads as TGTGCCAGCTCACCACGGACAGGTAACAATCAGCCCCAGCATTTT.

A note on this clone: Germline and junction disagree at one end, which may indicate a read error. This CDR3 reads CSSSSWTRTRGTQYF. As DNA, the CDR3 is TGTTCCAGCAGCTCGTGGACTAGAACCCGAGGGACCCAGTACTTC. The chain couples TRBV7-9 to TRBJ2-5; 7 bases map to TRBD2. Germline CDR1 and CDR2: SEHNR and FQNEAQ (reference sequence). The CDR3 spans 15 residues.

For the CDR3, the DNA is TGTGCCAGCAGTTCCACAGGGACATACGAGCAGTACTTC. Protein: CASSSTGTYEQYF. The chain couples TRBV25-1 to TRBJ2-7, with a possible D match to TRBD1 (6 bases). Germline values: CDR1 MGHDK, CDR2 SYGVNS. Between the trimmed V and J ends, which lost 5 bases and 4 bases, there was a span of 12 bases. The length of the CDR3 is 13 residues.

The chain links TRBV13 to TRBJ2-7; 9 bases agree with TRBD1. The length of the CDR3 is 16 residues. Looked up from germline, CDR1 is PRHDT and CDR2 is FYEKMQ (reference sequence). The V and J ends lost 4 bases and 0 bases, in that order; junction bases with no gene match: 7. CDR3 sequence (DNA): TGTGCCAGCAGCTCTCTAGGACAGGGGAGCTCCTACGAGCAGTACTTC. The encoded protein is CASSSLGQGSSYEQYF.

The rearrangement links TRBV6-5 to TRBJ2-3, with TRBD2 matching 9 bases. Germline trimming cut 2 bases from V and 6 bases from J; bases unmatched to any gene: 3. Looked up from germline, CDR1 is MNHEY and CDR2 is SVGAGI. The CDR3 loop spans 14 amino acids. CDR3 coding DNA: TGTGCCAGCAGTTACGCAGGACTAGCGGATACGCAGTATTTT. This translates into CASSYAGLADTQYF.

The V gene is TRBV19, the J gene TRBJ2-3; TRBD2 matches at 9 bases. Unmatched junction bases numbered 13, after V lost 5 bases and J lost 4 bases. Germline values: CDR1 LNHDA, CDR2 SQIVND (reference sequence). This CDR3 spans 17 amino acids. The CDR3 sequence: CASSPATGGGASDTQYF. As DNA, the CDR3 is TGTGCCAGTAGTCCAGCGACGGGCGGGGGGGCTTCAGATACGCAGTATTTT. The full variable domain, in which reference TRBV19 and TRBJ2-3 provide the parts outside the CDR3, is DGGITQSPKYLFRKEGQNVTLSCEQNLNHDAMYWYRQDPGQGLRLIYYSQIVNDFQKGDIAEGYSVSREKKESFPLTVTSAQKNPTAFYLCASSPATGGGASDTQYFGPGTRLTVL.

The chain has TRBV27 and TRBJ2-3; the match to TRBD2 covers 7 bases. Unmatched junction bases numbered 8, after V lost 3 bases and J lost 2 bases. Germline V gene lookup returns CDR1 MNHEY and CDR2 SMNVEV (reference sequence). The CDR3 runs 16 residues. As DNA, the CDR3 is TGTGCCAGCAGTTTTGTGGCGGGGGTCCCCACAGATACGCAGTATTTT. Translating gives CASSFVAGVPTDTQYF.

The gene calls are TRBV6-1 and TRBJ1-1, with D perhaps matching TRBD1 (6 bases). The germline V and J ends were trimmed by 6 bases and 4 bases, with 18 bases remaining between them. The germline gives CDR1 MNHNS, CDR2 SASEGT. The CDR3 spans 15 residues. The CDR3 DNA sequence: TGTGCCAGCAGCGCCACGGACAGAGGGGGCACTGAAGCTTTCTTT. Translating gives CASSATDRGGTEAFF.

The rearrangement uses TRBV19 and TRBJ2-5; 7 bases map to TRBD1. J was trimmed by 0 bases and V by 6 bases; bases with no gene match: 10. The CDR3 length is 16 residues. Germline V gene lookup returns CDR1 LNHDA and CDR2 SQIVND (reference sequence). CDR3 coding DNA: TGTGCCAGTAGCCCAGGGACCAGGGGGTACCAAGAGACCCAGTACTTC. Its protein is CASSPGTRGYQETQYF.

The chain joins TRBV4-2 to TRBJ1-6; 10 nucleotides line up with TRBD1. There are 16 residues in the CDR3. Trimming took 2 bases from V and 5 from J; bases not matched to a gene: 3. CDR1 is LGHNA and CDR2 is YNFKEQ in the germline V gene. The CDR3 region is CASSQTGTGDNSPLHF. In DNA, the CDR3 is TGTGCCAGCAGCCAAACCGGGACAGGGGATAATTCACCCCTCCACTTT.

Details on this clone: Other DNA sequences within the sample encode an identical CDR3. The chain combines TRBV18 with TRBJ1-5, with 8 positions matching TRBD1. Trimming took 3 bases from V and 4 from J; bases not matched to a gene: 2. CDR1 and CDR2 (germline): KGHSH, LQKENI. The CDR3 covers 14 residues. As DNA, the CDR3 is TGTGCCAGCTCACCGCGACAGGGGAATCAGCCCCAGCATTTT. Encoded protein: CASSPRQGNQPQHF.

The chain links TRBV5-1 to TRBJ1-4, with a tentative D call TRBD1 (6 bases). V lost 4 bases and J lost 5, with 12 bases in between. This CDR3 comprises 14 residues. From germline, CDR1 is SGHRS and CDR2 YFSETQ. The DNA for the CDR3 is TGCGCCAGCAGCCCCCGGACAGAGAATGAAAAACTGTTTTTT. This gives the protein CASSPRTENEKLFF.

V gene TRBV7-2 combines with J gene TRBJ1-1; 9 nucleotides agree with TRBD1. V shed 2 bases and J 2 bases; nucleotides not matched to a gene: 0. The germline CDR1 and CDR2 sequences are SGHTA and FQGNSA. The CDR3 has 14 amino acids. CDR3 protein: CASSLTGGNTEAFF. For the CDR3, the DNA is TGTGCCAGCAGCTTAACAGGGGGCAACACTGAAGCTTTCTTT. Filled out from reference TRBV7-2 and TRBJ1-1, the complete variable domain reads GAGVSQSPSNKVTEKGKDVELRCDPISGHTALYWYRQSLGQGLEFLIYFQGNSAPDKSGLPSDRFSAERTGGSVSTLTIQRTQQEDSAVYLCASSLTGGNTEAFFGQGTRLTVV.

The chain is built from TRBV7-7 and TRBJ2-5; TRBD2 matches 9 bases. V shed 1 base and J 4 bases; nucleotides not matched to a gene: 7. This CDR3 has 16 amino acids. The germline CDR1 and CDR2 sequences are SSHAT and FNYEAQ (reference sequence). In DNA form, the CDR3 reads TGTGCCAGCAGCTTAGGAGGGGATAGCGGGGGAGAGACCCAGTACTTC. Amino acid sequence: CASSLGGDSGGETQYF. The full variable domain, in which reference TRBV7-7 and TRBJ2-5 provide the parts outside the CDR3, is GAGVSQSPRYKVTKRGQDVTLRCDPISSHATLYWYQQALGQGPEFLTYFNYEAQPDKSGLPSDRFSAERPEGSISTLTIQRTEQRDSAMYRCASSLGGDSGGETQYFGPGTRLLVL.

The rearrangement uses TRBV5-6 and TRBJ1-1; a weak D match, TRBD1 (5 bases). Germline loops: CDR1 SGHDT, CDR2 YYEEEE. The CDR3 consists of 14 residues. Trimming took 4 bases from V and 1 from J, leaving 11 bases between them. The CDR3 coding sequence is TGTGCCAGCAGCCGGGGGTGGGGGAACACTGAAGCTTTCTTT. It encodes CASSRGWGNTEAFF.

V usage is TRBV4-2 and J usage is TRBJ2-7; no clear D gene. CDR1 and CDR2 from the germline V gene are LGHNA and YNFKEQ. CDR3 length: 14 residues. Trimming left V 1 base short and J 2 bases short, with 9 bases between. The CDR3 DNA sequence: TGTGCCAGCAGCCAAGCGCAGGTAGCCTACGAGCAGTACTTC. It codes for CASSQAQVAYEQYF.

This clone occurred a few times. The chain joins TRBV19 to TRBJ1-1; TRBD1 is a possible D gene (5 bases). Germline V gives CDR1 LNHDA, CDR2 SQIVND (reference sequence). Trimming shortened V by 1 base and J by 8 bases, and 8 bases separated the two germline ends. The CDR3 runs 12 residues. For the CDR3, the DNA is TGTGCCAGTAGTATAGGCCGGACAGAAGCTTTCTTT. Amino acid sequence: CASSIGRTEAFF.